This TCR beta chain was captured in a study of CXCR3-negative and CXCR3-positive naive CD8 T cells. The study's findings and limits: TRB CDR3s were more hydrophobic in CXCR3-positive than in CXCR3-negative naive cells. Memory CD8+ cells had much lower diversity, and both naive subsets had comparably high diversity.

Through 5' RACE with UMI labels, the TRB cDNA libraries were prepared. TCRdb re-called the 5' RACE reads and gives one entry per CDR3 protein, without DNA. The ten top clones account for less than 1.5%, within a sample of under 10,000 distinct CDR3 sequences. In triplicate, each CD8+ T cell subset was sorted at some 300,000 cells per replicate. Naive CD8+ T cells showed CD45RO-CCR7+CD27+CD95-. Comment on this clonotype: Antigen specificity is unknown.

CDR1 is SGDLS and CDR2 is YYNGEE in the germline V gene. There are 15 residues in the CDR3. This TCR came from a human donor in good health. Some clones in this sample may be carry-over from other donors' samples. Sample: naive CXCR3- CD8+ T cells from blood. This sample's subset: CD45RO-CCR7+CD27+CD95- naive CD8+ T cells lacking CXCR3 (TNR3-). V usage is TRBV9 and J usage is TRBJ2-7; TCRdb's assignment of TRBD2 cannot be checked, as there is no DNA. Here the CDR3 reads CASSVAAGGSYEQYF.